The 21 T cell receptor beta chains below all came from one sample that was sequenced in a study of control samples from healthy donors and cancer patients (dated by TCRdb to the early 2020s). The protocol used for the library was the immunoSEQ multiplex PCR assay. In TCRdb, the immuneACCESS table is reduced to in-frame sequences with V and J assigned. These tables do not hold every clone; where another copy was compared, an unresolved V gene accounts for under half, and the others remain unexplained. This sample lists around 76,000 clones; around nine tenths were detected once. Around a tenth of the sample is in the top ten clones. Sequencing was performed on PBMCs. The receptors stem from a woman aged 45-65 years with colorectal cancer.

The V and J genes are TRBV5-6 and TRBJ2-2; no firm D call. Trimming stripped 1 base from V and 1 base from J, with 2 bases between. The CDR3 consists of 13 residues. CDR1 is SGHDT, CDR2 YYEEEE, per germline. The CDR3 region has the DNA TGTGCCAGCAGCTTGAGGAACACCGGGGAGCTGTTTTTT. Its translation: CASSLRNTGELFF.

Remarks on this clone: Germline is not matched at one junction end, which may reflect a read error. The chain uses TRBV6-1 and TRBJ1-4; D is perhaps TRBD1 (6 bases). CDR3 length: 14 residues. Germline CDR1 MNHNS, CDR2 SASEGT. The CDR3 region is CASIEERGWGKLFF. CDR3 sequence (DNA): TGTGCCAGCATTGAAGAGAGGGGGTGGGGAAAACTGTTTTTT.

V and J are TRBV12-3 or TRBV12-4 and TRBJ1-1, with no clear D. Trimming stripped 3 bases from V and 4 bases from J, with 9 bases between. The CDR3 covers 13 residues. The CDR3 reads CASSLRETTEAFF. The CDR3 DNA sequence: TGTGCCAGCAGTTTGAGGGAGACCACTGAAGCTTTCTTT.

The V and J genes are TRBV30 and TRBJ2-5; D is undetermined. The ends were cut back, 0 bases at V and 5 bases at J, with 4 bases in the middle. The CDR3 has 11 residues. CDR1 is GTSNPN and CDR2 is SVGIG in the germline V gene (reference sequence). The CDR3 spells CAWSVGETQYF. The CDR3 bases are TGTGCCTGGAGTGTTGGGGAGACCCAGTACTTC. The entire variable domain, with the rest obtained from reference TRBV30 and TRBJ2-5, is as follows: SQTIHQWPATLVQPVGSPLSLECTVEGTSNPNLYWYRQAAGRGLQLLFYSVGIGQISSEVPQNLSASRPQDRQFILSSKKLLLSDSGFYLCAWSVGETQYFGPGTRLLVL.

The rearrangement joins TRBV10-3 to TRBJ1-6; a possible D gene is TRBD1 (5 bases). CDR3 length equals 16 residues. The germline gives CDR1 ENHRY, CDR2 SYGVKD. V dropped 2 bases and J dropped 3 bases, with 11 bases sitting between them. CDR3 in DNA: TGTGCCATCAGTGAGACGACTAGGGGCTATAATTCACCCCTCCACTTT. Protein product: CAISETTRGYNSPLHF.

J is TRBJ2-3 and V is TRBV24-1; D is undetermined. V gave up 5 bases and J gave up 0 bases, with 5 bases separating them. From germline, CDR1 is KGHDR and CDR2 SFDVKD. This CDR3 spans 13 amino acids. CDR3 residues: CATSVASTDTQYF. The CDR3 DNA is TGTGCCACCAGTGTGGCAAGCACAGATACGCAGTATTTT.

The rearrangement joins TRBV5-4 to TRBJ2-3, with TRBD2 matching 14 bases. V lost 4 bases and J lost 3; bases outside the gene matches: 4. The CDR3 consists of 16 residues. CDR1 is SGHNT and CDR2 is YYREEE in the germline V gene (reference sequence). CDR3 residues: CASSLGTSGGTDTQYF. DNA for the CDR3: TGTGCCAGCAGCCTCGGGACTAGCGGGGGAACAGATACGCAGTATTTT.

V usage is TRBV10-3 and J usage is TRBJ2-7; 7 nucleotides align to TRBD1. J gave up 2 bases and V 4 bases, and 2 bases lay outside the gene matches. CDR3 length: 13 amino acids. Germline CDR1 reads ENHRY; CDR2 reads SYGVKD. The CDR3 protein is CAISGDSAYEQYV. The CDR3 nucleotides read TGTGCCATCAGTGGGGACAGCGCCTACGAGCAGTACGTC.

In regard to this clone: The sample has other DNA sequences that encode this CDR3 too. The chain uses TRBV15 and TRBJ1-5; 9 bases map to TRBD1. Germline V gene lookup returns CDR1 LNHNV and CDR2 YYDKDF (reference sequence). This CDR3 has 13 amino acids. V was pared by 3 bases and J by 7 bases, with 1 base of the junction left unmatched. The CDR3 DNA follows: TGTGCCACCAGCAGGGACAGGGGCCAGCCCCAGCATTTT. It codes for CATSRDRGQPQHF. Full variable domain (missing parts from reference TRBV15 and TRBJ1-5): DAMVIQNPRYQVTQFGKPVTLSCSQTLNHNVMYWYQQKSSQAPKLLFHYYDKDFNNEADTPDNFQSRRPNTSFCFLDIRSPGLGDTAMYLCATSRDRGQPQHFGDGTRLSIL.

The rearrangement uses TRBV6-2 or TRBV6-3 and TRBJ2-2; D uncertain. The germline V and J ends were trimmed by 8 bases and 0 bases, with 7 bases remaining between them. Germline V gene data show CDR1 as MNHEY and CDR2 as SVGEGT. The length of the CDR3 is 13 residues. The CDR3, as DNA: TGTGCCAGCTGCCCAGCGAACACCGGGGAGCTGTTTTTT. Protein: CASCPANTGELFF.

In DNA, the CDR3 is TGTGCCACCAGCAGAGACATGGGGGATGGAAACACCATATATTTT. This translates into CATSRDMGDGNTIYF. V gene TRBV15 combines with J gene TRBJ1-3; tentatively, D is TRBD1 (5 bases). The ends were cut back, 0 bases at V and 3 bases at J, with 9 bases in the middle. Germline-derived CDR1 and CDR2 are LNHNV and YYDKDF (reference sequence). The CDR3 spans 15 residues.

The chain uses TRBV30 and TRBJ2-5; 7 bases map to TRBD1. With 1 base clipped from V and 7 bases from J, the junction kept 9 bases outside the gene matches. This CDR3 has 14 amino acids. CDR1 is GTSNPN and CDR2 is SVGIG in the germline V gene (reference sequence). The CDR3 is CAWSGGQWVGTQYF. CDR3 DNA: TGTGCCTGGAGTGGGGGACAGTGGGTTGGGACCCAGTACTTC.

The chain employs TRBV10-1 and TRBJ2-1, with TRBD2 matching 10 bases. The CDR3 covers 16 residues. J lost 5 bases, V lost 6 bases, and 10 bases had no gene match. The V gene's germline CDR1 is WNHNN and CDR2 SYGVQD (reference sequence). The CDR3 reads CASSLEASGGDNEQFF. CDR3 in DNA: TGCGCCAGCAGCCTCGAGGCTAGCGGGGGAGACAATGAGCAGTTCTTC.

This clone has more than one count but fewer than ten. This chain uses TRBV4-2 with TRBJ2-2; D perhaps matches TRBD1 (5 bases). Trimming stripped 3 bases from V and 1 base from J, with 9 bases between. The CDR3 consists of 15 residues. CDR1 and CDR2 (germline): LGHNA, YNFKEQ. The CDR3 here is CASSHQDRNTGELFF. CDR3 DNA: TGTGCCAGCAGCCACCAAGACAGGAACACCGGGGAGCTGTTTTTT.

The table lists this clone with a few counts. V and J are TRBV30 and TRBJ2-3, with 14 bases fitting TRBD2. The CDR3 spans 15 residues. The germline CDR1 and CDR2 sequences are GTSNPN and SVGIG (reference sequence). J lost 8 bases, V lost 5 bases, and 9 bases had no gene match. The CDR3 protein is CAWDSKGLAGGTQYF. The CDR3 nucleotides are TGTGCCTGGGACTCTAAAGGACTAGCGGGGGGTACGCAGTATTTT.

The chain has TRBV5-5 and TRBJ2-3; 9 nucleotides agree with TRBD2. CDR3 length: 16 residues. The junction had 8 bases not matched to a gene; V was cut back by 4 bases and J by 2 bases. CDR1 is SGHKS, CDR2 YYEKEE, per germline (reference sequence). The CDR3 sequence: CASSPHLAGNTDTQYF. The CDR3 DNA reads as TGTGCCAGCAGCCCGCATCTAGCGGGGAACACAGATACGCAGTATTTT.

This chain uses TRBV9 with TRBJ2-1; no clear D. This CDR3 has 17 amino acids. Trimming shortened V by 5 bases and J by 1 base, and 19 bases separated the two germline ends. Germline CDR1 reads SGDLS; CDR2 reads YYNGEE. The CDR3 bases are TGTGCCAGCAGAGATAAAAGAACCGAACGGTCCTACAATGAGCAGTTCTTC. It is translated as CASRDKRTERSYNEQFF. Combining the CDR3 with reference TRBV9 and TRBJ2-1 gives the whole variable domain DSGVTQTPKHLITATGQRVTLRCSPRSGDLSVYWYQQSLDQGLQFLIQYYNGEERAKGNILERFSAQQFPDLHSELNLSSLELGDSALYFCASRDKRTERSYNEQFFGPGTRLTVL.

This rearrangement joins TRBV18 to TRBJ2-3, with D maybe TRBD2 (6 bases). The CDR3 has 15 amino acids. V was shortened by 3 bases and J by 2 bases, with 12 bases between the two germline ends. Germline CDR1 reads KGHSH; CDR2 reads LQKENI. In DNA, the CDR3 is TGTGCCAGCTCACCGCTCGGGGACTTCACAGATACGCAGTATTTT. It translates to CASSPLGDFTDTQYF.

The chain combines TRBV7-8 with TRBJ1-1, with D perhaps matching TRBD1 (6 bases). Germline V gives CDR1 SGHVS, CDR2 FQNEAQ. V lost 7 bases to trimming and J lost 3 bases, with 15 bases between them. The CDR3 extends over 14 amino acids. Here the CDR3 reads CASTLNREDTEAFF. As DNA, the CDR3 is TGTGCCAGCACCCTGAACAGGGAGGACACTGAAGCTTTCTTT.

The V call is TRBV5-5, the J call TRBJ2-2, with 7 bases matching TRBD2. V shed 4 bases and J 4 bases; nucleotides not matched to a gene: 10. Per germline, CDR1 SGHKS and CDR2 YYEKEE (reference sequence). The CDR3 consists of 16 residues. CDR3 bases: TGTGCCAGCAGCCTGCGGCTAGCGGTGGCCACCGGGGAGCTGTTTTTT. Its protein is CASSLRLAVATGELFF.

This chain uses TRBV2 with TRBJ2-5; TRBD2 aligns across 7 bases. The CDR3 is 16 residues long. Germline CDR1 reads SNHLY; CDR2 reads FYNNEI. After removal of 4 bases from V and 2 bases from J, the junction contained 10 bases not matched to a gene. The CDR3 coding sequence is TGTGCCAGCAGTGTCCCCGCCGGCGGGGGACAAGAGACCCAGTACTTC. Translation: CASSVPAGGGQETQYF.